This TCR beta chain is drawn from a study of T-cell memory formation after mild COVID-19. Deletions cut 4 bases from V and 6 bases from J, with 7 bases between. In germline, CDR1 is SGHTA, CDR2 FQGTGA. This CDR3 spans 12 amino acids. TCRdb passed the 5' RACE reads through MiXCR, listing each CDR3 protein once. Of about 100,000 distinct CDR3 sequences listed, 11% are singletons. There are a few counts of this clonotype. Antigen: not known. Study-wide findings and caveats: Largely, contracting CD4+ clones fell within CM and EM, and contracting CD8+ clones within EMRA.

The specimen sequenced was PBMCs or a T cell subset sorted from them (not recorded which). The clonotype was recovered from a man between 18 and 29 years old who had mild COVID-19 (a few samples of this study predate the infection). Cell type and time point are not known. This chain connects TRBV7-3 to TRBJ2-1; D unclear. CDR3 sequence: CASSSHTNEQFF. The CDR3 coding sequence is TGTGCCAGCAGCTCGCATACCAATGAGCAGTTCTTC.